Below are 4 T cell receptor beta chains sequenced from a single sample in a study of blood T cell repertoires in COVID-19. Profiling relied on immunoSEQ multiplex PCR, and the TCRdb table lists in-frame clones only, not all of them. Counted here are 95,000 to 150,000 clones, 87% occurring once; the ten biggest clones make up almost 30%. Material: peripheral blood. The source of these receptors is a woman in her sixties or seventies with acute or convalescent COVID-19.

The V call is TRBV9, the J call TRBJ2-1; TRBD1 might be the D (5 bases). There are 14 residues in the CDR3. V was trimmed by 0 bases and J by 8 bases, leaving 12 bases between them. In germline, CDR1 is SGDLS, CDR2 YYNGEE. CDR3 DNA sequence: TGTGCCAGCAGCGTAGAGTCAGGGTACGATGAGCAGTTCTTC. Translated: CASSVESGYDEQFF.

The gene calls are TRBV28 and TRBJ2-7; 8 bases match TRBD2. This CDR3 has 14 residues. Germline CDR1 reads MDHEN; CDR2 reads SYDVKM. V was pared by 5 bases and J by 3 bases, with 6 bases of the junction left unmatched. CDR3 amino acids: CASSRPGGNYEQYF. In DNA form, the CDR3 reads TGTGCCAGCAGTCGCCCGGGGGGGAACTACGAGCAGTACTTC.

This sequence joins TRBV7-9 and TRBJ2-1; 8 bases are a match to TRBD2. CDR3 length equals 16 residues. V lost 6 bases to trimming and J lost 4 bases; unmatched junction nucleotides: 11. CDR1 and CDR2 from the germline V gene are SEHNR and FQNEAQ (reference sequence). CDR3 residues: CASRSSGKREYNEQFF. The CDR3 region has the DNA TGTGCCAGCAGATCCAGCGGCAAGCGGGAGTACAATGAGCAGTTCTTC. Using reference TRBV7-9 and TRBJ2-1 for the parts outside the CDR3, the full variable domain is DTGVSQNPRHKITKRGQNVTFRCDPISEHNRLYWYRQTLGQGPEFLTYFQNEAQLEKSRLLSDRFSAERPKGSFSTLEIQRTEQGDSAMYLCASRSSGKREYNEQFFGPGTRLTVL.

The chain has TRBV19 and TRBJ2-7; D possibly corresponds to TRBD1 (6 bases). Germline CDR1 reads LNHDA; CDR2 reads SQIVND (reference sequence). The V and J ends lost 5 bases and 2 bases respectively, with 16 bases between them. This CDR3 region has 15 residues. As DNA, the CDR3 is TGTGCCAGTAGTGACAGGTGGGGCGGAACCTACGAGCAGTACTTC. It yields the protein CASSDRWGGTYEQYF.